This T cell receptor beta chain was identified during a study of T cell responses to AZD1222 COVID-19 vaccine. Study background: Pooled together were second doses at about 4 or about 12 weeks.

CDR1 and CDR2 from the germline V gene are SNHLY and FYNNEI. The V gene lost 7 bases and the J gene lost 4 bases, with 13 bases spanning the gap. The CDR3 totals 14 residues. Profiling relied on immunoSEQ multiplex PCR, and the TCRdb table lists in-frame clones only, not all of them. The profile shows more than 150,000 clones, about 94% of them singletons. As regards this clone: Its specificity is unknown.

Regarding the study as a whole: Two AZD1222 doses significantly raised spike-specific TCR breadth and depth over controls. Only a handful of AZD1222 recipients were seropositive at baseline. After the peak T cell response, and only then, were repertoires sampled.

This sequence was found in an adult in good health. The V and J genes are TRBV2 and TRBJ1-4; D possibly corresponds to TRBD1 (6 bases). Sequencing used peripheral blood, obtained on day 0 of AZD1222 vaccination. The CDR3: CASTRTAINEKLFF. The CDR3 bases are TGTGCCAGCACCCGGACAGCGATTAATGAAAAACTGTTTTTT.